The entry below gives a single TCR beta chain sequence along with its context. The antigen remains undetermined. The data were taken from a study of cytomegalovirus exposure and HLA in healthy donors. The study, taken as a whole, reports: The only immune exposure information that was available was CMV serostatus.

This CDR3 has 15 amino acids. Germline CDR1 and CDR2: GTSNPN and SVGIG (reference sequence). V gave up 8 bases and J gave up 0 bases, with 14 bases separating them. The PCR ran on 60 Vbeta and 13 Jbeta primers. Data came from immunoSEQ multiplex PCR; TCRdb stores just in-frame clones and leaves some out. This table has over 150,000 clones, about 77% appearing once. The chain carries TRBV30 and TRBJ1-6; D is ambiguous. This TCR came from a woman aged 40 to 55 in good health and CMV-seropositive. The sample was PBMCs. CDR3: CATRRDSSYNSPLHF. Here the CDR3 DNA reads TGTGCCACACGGAGGGATAGCTCCTATAATTCACCCCTCCACTTT.